A selection of T cell receptor beta chains follows, all from one sample in a study of vaccination and CD4 T cells after COVID-19. These receptors' antigens are unknown. From the PCR reads, TCRdb called clonotypes with MiXCR, one entry per CDR3 protein. The sample holds 16,000 or so distinct CDR3 sequences, roughly 43% seen once. The input for sequencing was CD4+ T cells from blood, cultured in vitro, taken after SARS-CoV-2 vaccination. Source of these receptors: a human donor who had recovered from COVID-19. CDR3s include the opening cysteine and the closing phenylalanine or tryptophan. D genes are given only for firm matches. Rows give clone size only sometimes, using once, few, many, or a class for an expanded clone.

TRBJ2-2,TRBD1,TRBV20-1,-,CSARLPGQRNTGELFF,TGCAGTGCTAGACTACCGGGACAGAGGAACACCGGGGAGCTGTTTTTT
TRBJ2-3,TRBD2,TRBV24-1,-,CATGLAGADTQYF,TGTGCTACTGGGCTAGCGGGAGCAGATACGCAGTATTTT
TRBJ2-1,TRBD1,TRBV7-9,few,CASSASRGRPNEQFF,TGTGCCAGCAGCGCCAGCAGGGGGCGTCCGAATGAGCAGTTCTTC
TRBJ1-6,-,TRBV15,-,CATSRVQGSNSPLHF,TGTGCCACCAGCAGGGTACAGGGTTCAAATTCACCCCTCCACTTT
TRBJ1-2,-,TRBV1,-,CTSSQEGPGHYGYTF,TGCACCAGCAGCCAAGAAGGTCCAGGGCACTATGGCTACACCTTC
TRBJ2-5,-,TRBV6-1,few,CASSNARETQYF,TGTGCCAGCAGTAATGCACGGGAGACCCAGTACTTC
TRBJ2-5,TRBD1,TRBV24-1,-,CATSDARGQGAHQETQYF,TGTGCCACCAGTGATGCGAGGGGACAGGGGGCGCACCAAGAGACCCAGTACTTC
TRBJ2-7,TRBD2,TRBV7-9,-,CASSAGGGPRYEQYF,TGTGCCAGCAGCGCCGGCGGGGGGCCAAGGTACGAGCAGTACTTC
TRBJ2-1,-,TRBV5-1,-,CASSLAPGAWHNEQFF,TGCGCCAGCAGCTTGGCCCCCGGGGCATGGCACAATGAGCAGTTCTTC
TRBJ2-7,-,TRBV11-1,-,CASSLSRDYEQYF,TGTGCCAGCAGCTTAAGTAGAGACTACGAGCAGTACTTC
TRBJ1-5,-,TRBV30,-,CAWSKGLDQPQHF,TGTGCCTGGAGTAAGGGGCTGGATCAGCCCCAGCATTTT
TRBJ1-5,-,TRBV12-3/TRBV12-4,few,CASSFNSNQPQHF,TGTGCCAGCAGTTTCAATAGCAATCAGCCCCAGCATTTT
TRBJ1-2,-,TRBV20-1,few,CSAGQHASNYGYTF,TGCAGTGCTGGACAGCACGCTTCTAACTATGGCTACACCTTC
TRBJ2-2,TRBD1,TRBV7-9,few,CASSPGDRGNTGELFF,TGTGCCAGCAGCCCCGGGGACAGGGGGAACACCGGGGAGCTGTTTTTT
TRBJ1-6,-,TRBV19,few,CASSLSGVPSLHF,TGTGCCAGTAGTCTCTCCGGGGTTCCGTCCCTCCACTTT
TRBJ1-1,TRBD1,TRBV19,-,CASSIKLGVQGGNEAFF,TGTGCCAGTAGTATAAAGTTGGGGGTACAGGGGGGTAATGAAGCTTTCTTT
TRBJ2-1,TRBD2,TRBV28,-,CASSPLAGGANEQFF,TGTGCCAGCAGTCCCCTAGCGGGAGGAGCGAATGAGCAGTTCTTC
TRBJ2-3,TRBD1,TRBV6-4,-,CASSDSGGADTQYF,TGTGCCAGCAGTGACTCAGGGGGCGCAGATACGCAGTATTTT
TRBJ2-1,TRBD2,TRBV2,-,CASTGTSGSVEQFF,TGTGCCAGCACCGGGACTAGCGGGAGCGTTGAGCAGTTCTTC
TRBJ2-3,-,TRBV24-1,-,CATSDRDTLTDTQYF,TGTGCCACCAGTGACCGGGACACCCTCACAGATACGCAGTATTTT
TRBJ2-3,-,TRBV30,-,CAWSLTSLRTDTQYF,TGTGCCTGGAGCCTTACTAGTCTTCGTACAGATACGCAGTATTTT
TRBJ2-1,-,TRBV5-5,-,CASSPEGGEDEQFF,TGTGCCAGCAGCCCGGAGGGGGGGGAAGATGAGCAGTTCTTC
TRBJ2-4,-,TRBV12-3/TRBV12-4,-,CASSEGNRDIQYF,TGTGCCAGCAGCGAGGGGAATCGGGACATTCAGTACTTC
TRBJ1-2,-,TRBV15,once,CATSRGGTYGYTF,TGTGCCACCAGCCGGGGCGGAACTTATGGCTACACCTTC
TRBJ2-1,TRBD2,TRBV6-5,few,CASSYIPSGIGGEQFF,TGTGCCAGCAGTTACATTCCTAGCGGGATAGGGGGGGAGCAGTTCTTC
TRBJ2-7,-,TRBV15,-,CATSRGGQGSEQYF,TGTGCCACCAGCAGAGGAGGCCAGGGAAGCGAGCAGTACTTC
TRBJ2-3,TRBD2,TRBV7-2,few,CASSLHPGGPGTQYF,TGTGCCAGCAGCTTACACCCGGGAGGGCCCGGGACGCAGTATTTT
TRBJ2-1,-,TRBV4-3,few,CASSQALGTHNEQFF,TGCGCCAGCAGCCAAGCATTAGGGACTCACAATGAGCAGTTCTTC
TRBJ2-7,TRBD2,TRBV10-2,-,CATWPGTSGPYEEYF,TGCGCCACGTGGCCCGGGACTAGCGGGCCTTACGAGGAGTACTTC
TRBJ1-1,-,TRBV30,-,CAWGPFTVSTEAFF,TGTGCCTGGGGACCTTTCACGGTTTCCACTGAAGCTTTCTTT
TRBJ2-7,-,TRBV27,-,CASSMTVNSYEQYF,TGTGCCAGCAGTATGACCGTCAACTCCTACGAGCAGTACTTC
TRBJ2-5,-,TRBV6-1,once,CASSDSPETQYF,TGTGCCAGCAGCGACAGCCCAGAGACCCAGTACTTC